What follows are 18 T cell receptor beta chains derived from one specimen sequenced in a study of response to subunit inactivated influenza vaccine. From the RT-PCR reads, TCRdb called clonotypes with MiXCR, one entry per CDR3 protein. The sample lists about 700,000 distinct CDR3 sequences; approximately 15% were seen once. The sequencing here drew on PBMCs from blood, taken roughly 2 weeks before vaccination. These receptors all stem from a man aged 45-65 years who received an inactivated influenza vaccine.

This clonotype was picked up a small number of times. A read error may account for a junction end that differs from germline. The CDR3 bases are TGCGCCAGCAGTTTGGACTACGGCAGCTCCTACGAGCAGTACTTC. This codes for CASSLDYGSSYEQYF. The chain employs TRBV5-1 and TRBJ2-7; TRBD2 might be the D (6 bases). The CDR3 loop spans 15 amino acids. The germline CDR1 and CDR2 sequences are SGHRS and YFSETQ.

The rearrangement links TRBV20-1 to TRBJ2-1; no definite D call. CDR3 length: 11 residues. The V gene's germline CDR1 is DFQATT and CDR2 SNEGSKA (reference sequence). V lost 6 bases and J lost 8, with 11 bases in between. The DNA for the CDR3 is TGCAGTGCCCCGACCGTGGATGAGCAGTTCTTC. This gives the protein CSAPTVDEQFF.

V gene TRBV19 combines with J gene TRBJ2-1; TRBD1 might be the D (5 bases). The CDR3 extends over 14 amino acids. The germline V gene encodes CDR1 LNHDA and CDR2 SQIVND (reference sequence). The V gene lost 3 bases and the J gene lost 2 bases, with 8 bases spanning the gap. CDR3 in amino acids: CASSIQGPYNEQFF. The CDR3 DNA is TGTGCCAGTAGTATTCAGGGCCCCTACAATGAGCAGTTCTTC.

The chain carries TRBV5-6 and TRBJ2-3; possibly TRBD1 or TRBD2 for D (6 bases each). Trimming cost V 4 bases and J 1 base, with 16 bases left between them. The germline CDR1 and CDR2 sequences are SGHDT and YYEEEE. The CDR3 is 16 residues long. The CDR3 is CASSLGGREGTDTQYF. For the CDR3, the DNA is TGTGCCAGCAGCCTCGGGGGCAGGGAAGGCACAGATACGCAGTATTTT.

The chain carries TRBV28 and TRBJ2-2; TRBD1 matches at 7 bases. After removal of 6 bases from V and 5 bases from J, the junction contained 9 bases not matched to a gene. Germline assignment: CDR1 MDHEN and CDR2 SYDVKM. This CDR3 contains 15 residues. CDR3: CASSMTGKGTGELFF. The CDR3 nucleotides are TGTGCCAGCAGCATGACAGGGAAGGGAACCGGGGAGCTGTTTTTT.

The sample holds a few counts of this clonotype. The chain carries TRBV12-3 or TRBV12-4 and TRBJ1-1; D is unresolved. The CDR3 sequence is 14 residues long. Trimming removed 7 bases from V and 5 bases from J, with 17 bases in between. CDR3 protein: CASTWAASGTEAFF. In DNA form, the CDR3 reads TGTGCCAGCACCTGGGCGGCCTCGGGGACTGAAGCTTTCTTT.

This clonotype was counted many times. CDR3 residues: CASRKNGGTGELFF. The CDR3 nucleotides are TGTGCCAGCAGAAAAAATGGGGGCACCGGGGAGCTGTTTTTT. The chain recombines TRBV7-9 with TRBJ2-2; either TRBD1 or TRBD2 may supply D (5 bases each). Germline values: CDR1 SEHNR, CDR2 FQNEAQ (reference sequence). The V end lost 6 bases, the J end lost 4 bases, and 12 bases lay between the germline ends. CDR3 length: 14 amino acids.

A few counts support this clonotype. The V gene is TRBV7-9, the J gene TRBJ2-3; possibly TRBD2 for D (5 bases). Trimming took 10 bases from V and 1 from J, leaving 21 bases between them. The CDR3 contains 16 residues. Germline V gene lookup returns CDR1 SEHNR and CDR2 FQNEAQ (reference sequence). CDR3 DNA sequence: TGTGCCATCTCACCCGGGATCCCCCGAGGCACAGATACGCAGTATTTT. Its translation is CAISPGIPRGTDTQYF. The whole variable domain, remainder taken from reference TRBV7-9 and TRBJ2-3, is DTGVSQNPRHKITKRGQNVTFRCDPISEHNRLYWYRQTLGQGPEFLTYFQNEAQLEKSRLLSDRFSAERPKGSFSTLEIQRTEQGDSAMYLCAISPGIPRGTDTQYFGPGTRLTVL.

This clonotype has just a few counts. This chain uses TRBV28 with TRBJ2-7; D is possibly TRBD1 (6 bases). The CDR3 spans 17 residues. CDR1 is MDHEN and CDR2 is SYDVKM in the germline V gene. Trimming took 6 bases from V and 7 from J, leaving 28 bases between them. CDR3 bases: TGTGCCAGCAGCCCCGTCGGGACATCACCCCTAAAAATAGAGCAGTACTTC. Its protein is CASSPVGTSPLKIEQYF.

This clonotype was seen more than once but under ten times. The V call is TRBV28, the J call TRBJ2-3, with D perhaps assigned TRBD1 or TRBD2 (5 bases each). The CDR3 length is 15 residues. Trimming shortened V by 1 base and J by 2 bases, and 10 bases separated the two germline ends. Germline CDR1 and CDR2: MDHEN and SYDVKM. The CDR3 loop is CASSLFGTVTDTQYF. CDR3 DNA sequence: TGTGCCAGCAGTTTATTCGGGACCGTCACAGATACGCAGTATTTT. The complete variable domain, with remaining parts taken from reference TRBV28 and TRBJ2-3, reads DVKVTQSSRYLVKRTGEKVFLECVQDMDHENMFWYRQDPGLGLRLIYFSYDVKMKEKGDIPEGYSVSREKKERFSLILESASTNQTSMYLCASSLFGTVTDTQYFGPGTRLTVL.

The chain uses TRBV6-2 or TRBV6-3 and TRBJ1-1; D is ambiguous. Germline V gives CDR1 MNHEY, CDR2 SVGEGT. This CDR3 contains 14 residues. V was pared by 0 bases and J by 9 bases, with 14 bases between. The CDR3 region has the DNA TGTGCCAGCAGTTACTCTGGAAGAATTATTCAAGCTTTCTTT. Protein sequence: CASSYSGRIIQAFF.

At least ten counts were recorded for this clonotype. V gene TRBV4-3 combines with J gene TRBJ2-3; TRBD2 aligns across 16 bases. This CDR3 region has 17 residues. Trimming at V came to 4 bases and at J to 5 bases, leaving 6 bases not matched to a gene. CDR1 and CDR2 (germline): LGHNA, YSLEER. CDR3 bases: TGCGCCAGCAGCCCGGGACTAGCGGGGGGGCCCGGAGATACGCAGTATTTT. Protein product: CASSPGLAGGPGDTQYF.

The genes are TRBV13 and TRBJ2-5; TRBD2 might be the D (5 bases). This CDR3 is built from 12 residues. The germline gives CDR1 PRHDT, CDR2 FYEKMQ (reference sequence). The germline V and J ends were trimmed by 8 bases and 7 bases, with 14 bases remaining between them. CDR3 sequence reads: CASGLAPGTQYF. In DNA form, the CDR3 reads TGTGCCAGCGGGCTAGCTCCAGGGACCCAGTACTTC.

This clonotype was counted between two and nine times. The chain combines TRBV29-1 with TRBJ2-3; tentative D call: TRBD2 (6 bases). Germline V gene sequence: CDR1 SQVTM, CDR2 ANQGSEA. V lost 4 bases and J 2 bases, leaving 16 bases between the germline ends. The CDR3 runs to 15 residues. CDR3 coding DNA: TGCAGCGTTGTCCTCCTGGGCGGGAACACAGATACGCAGTATTTT. It is translated as CSVVLLGGNTDTQYF.

There are many counts of this clonotype. The rearrangement links TRBV5-1 to TRBJ2-2, with 9 bases aligning to TRBD1. CDR1 and CDR2 from the germline V gene are SGHRS and YFSETQ. J was trimmed by 3 bases and V by 4 bases; bases with no gene match: 7. This CDR3 region has 16 residues. CDR3 DNA: TGCGCCAGCAGCCTTACAGGGGGCAGAGACACCGGGGAGCTGTTTTTT. Protein: CASSLTGGRDTGELFF.

This clonotype was observed a few times. V and J are TRBV10-3 and TRBJ2-3; TRBD2 agrees at 7 bases. V gave up 2 bases and J gave up 4 bases; unmatched junction bases: 6. The CDR3 is made up of 15 amino acids. Per germline, CDR1 ENHRY and CDR2 SYGVKD. The CDR3 region has the DNA TGTGCCATCAGTGAGGTCGGGGGGAGCGCAGATACGCAGTATTTT. This codes for CAISEVGGSADTQYF.

This clonotype was seen a few times. The chain employs TRBV6-1 and TRBJ2-1, with 9 bases matching TRBD2. Trimming at V came to 6 bases and at J to 7 bases, leaving 7 bases not matched to a gene. The length of the CDR3 is 14 residues. The germline gives CDR1 MNHNS, CDR2 SASEGT. This chain's CDR3 is CASSRPGLANEQFF. DNA of the CDR3: TGTGCCAGCAGCCGACCGGGACTAGCTAATGAGCAGTTCTTC.

The chain joins TRBV20-1 to TRBJ2-5; tentative D call: TRBD1 (6 bases). The length of the CDR3 is 14 residues. Trimming shortened V by 1 base and J by 9 bases, and 18 bases separated the two germline ends. CDR1 and CDR2 (germline): DFQATT, SNEGSKA (reference sequence). The CDR3 sequence: CSARVLQGSIAQYF. DNA of the CDR3: TGCAGTGCTAGAGTCTTACAGGGCTCGATTGCCCAGTACTTC.